The present TCR beta chain was sequenced within a study of CD8 T cells in ankylosing spondylitis. Overall study findings and caveats: What seemed typical of ankylosing spondylitis blood was a TCR beta motif built from eight highly homologous variants. Disease-linked clones reportedly showed significant enrichment in matched ankylosing spondylitis synovial fluid.

TCRdb reprocessed the 5' RACE reads with MiXCR, giving one entry per CDR3 protein. In the table there are some 450,000 distinct CDR3 sequences, approximately 17% of which are singletons. The junction had 5 bases not matched to a gene; V was cut back by 3 bases and J by 1 base. The CDR3 runs to 15 residues. Germline V CDR1 and CDR2: SGDLS, YYNGEE. The table lists this clonotype with a few counts. What it recognizes is unknown. The chain joins TRBV9 to TRBJ2-3; 7 bases match TRBD2. Sequencing was performed on blood, either unsorted or a sorted T cell fraction (not recorded which). This TCR was recovered from a male donor with ankylosing spondylitis. Written as DNA, the CDR3 is TGTGCCAGCAGCGCCGCTAGCGGACGCACAGATACGCAGTATTTT. It is translated as CASSAASGRTDTQYF.